This T cell receptor beta chain was identified during a study of neurological immune-mediated disorders. Each CDR3 protein gets one entry after TCRdb re-called the 5' RACE reads with MiXCR. Of some 120,000 distinct CDR3 sequences in the sample, about 3.2% were seen once. This clonotype was detected many times. Trimming shortened V by 1 base and J by 4 bases, and 7 bases separated the two germline ends. From germline, CDR1 is SNHLY and CDR2 FYNNEI. The CDR3 extends over 13 amino acids. The sequencing sample was made of PBMCs. The chain links TRBV2 to TRBJ1-2, with D tentatively TRBD1 (5 bases). This TCR was sampled from a woman in her 30s with multiple sclerosis. The CDR3 protein is CASSEVGTYGYTF. The CDR3 region has the DNA TGTGCCAGCAGTGAAGTGGGGACCTATGGCTACACCTTC.